This note documents a single TCR beta chain sequence. Antigen: not known. The sample is drawn from a study of CXCR3-negative and CXCR3-positive naive CD8 T cells. CDR1 LGHNA and CDR2 YSLEER come from the germline V gene. The CDR3 length is 14 residues. Researchers prepared the TRB cDNA libraries using 5' RACE with UMI labels. Reanalyzing the 5' RACE reads, TCRdb keeps one entry per CDR3 protein, without DNA. Its table records some 50,000 distinct CDR3 sequences. Naive CD8+ T cells showed CD45RO-CCR7+CD27+CD95-. Study outcomes and limitations: Naive cells that were CXCR3-positive had more hydrophobic TRB CDR3s (compared with CXCR3-negative naive cells). Surface CD5 was comparable between naive subsets; TCR strength was inferred from TRB CDR3 properties. Cryopreservation partially lowered CXCR3 expression, so most assays used fresh PBMCs.

The receptor was derived from a human donor in good health. Some clones in this sample may be carry-over from other donors' samples. The sequenced material came from naive CXCR3+ CD8+ T cells from blood. Described subset: CD45RO-CCR7+CD27+CD95- naive CD8+ T cells expressing CXCR3 (TNR3+). This chain connects TRBV4-3 to TRBJ2-7; TCRdb gives TRBD2 as the D gene, but with no DNA this cannot be confirmed. This chain's CDR3 is CASSQGRGGYEQYF.